One sample yielded the 22 T cell receptor beta chains listed below, sequenced in a study of CD8 T cells in ankylosing spondylitis. TCRdb ran MiXCR on the 5' RACE reads and lists one entry per CDR3 protein. The sample holds under 250,000 distinct CDR3 sequences; roughly 32% are singletons and the top ten take about 4%. The sequenced material came from blood, either unsorted or a sorted T cell fraction (not recorded which). The receptor set was obtained from a male donor with ankylosing spondylitis or in good health (not recorded which).

V usage is TRBV9 and J usage is TRBJ2-3; D is uncertain. The CDR3 extends over 13 amino acids. Germline V lookup: CDR1 SGDLS, CDR2 YYNGEE. Trimming removed 0 bases from V and 4 bases from J, with 6 bases in between. In DNA form, the CDR3 reads TGTGCCAGCAGCGTAGACGGAGCAGATACGCAGTATTTT. It codes for CASSVDGADTQYF. Full variable domain (missing parts from reference TRBV9 and TRBJ2-3): DSGVTQTPKHLITATGQRVTLRCSPRSGDLSVYWYQQSLDQGLQFLIQYYNGEERAKGNILERFSAQQFPDLHSELNLSSLELGDSALYFCASSVDGADTQYFGPGTRLTVL.

This clonotype has a handful of counts. This chain joins TRBV6-1 and TRBJ1-6; 8 nucleotides line up with TRBD1. Germline V gives CDR1 MNHNS, CDR2 SASEGT. This CDR3 region has 14 residues. The J segment lost 8 bases and the V segment lost 7 bases, leaving 7 bases of the junction unmatched. The CDR3 spells CASKIQGVYSPLHF. CDR3 nucleotide sequence: TGTGCCAGCAAGATACAGGGGGTTTATTCACCCCTCCACTTT.

There are a few counts of this clonotype. CDR3 sequence reads: CASSLGRGLFTDTQYF. The CDR3 DNA follows: TGTGCCAGCAGTTTAGGCAGGGGGCTGTTCACAGATACGCAGTATTTT. The gene calls are TRBV12-3 or TRBV12-4 and TRBJ2-3; 8 bases are a match to TRBD1. Germline trimming cut 1 base from V and 2 bases from J; bases unmatched to any gene: 5. The CDR3 loop spans 16 amino acids.

The chain combines TRBV18 with TRBJ1-6; a weak D match, TRBD1 (6 bases). The germline V gene encodes CDR1 KGHSH and CDR2 LQKENI. The germline V and J ends were trimmed by 3 bases and 2 bases, with 8 bases remaining between them. There are 15 residues in the CDR3. CDR3 sequence (DNA): TGTGCCAGCTCACCCGAGGGGGCCTATAATTCACCCCTCCACTTT. Its translation: CASSPEGAYNSPLHF.

This clonotype came up a few times. The chain carries TRBV12-3 or TRBV12-4 and TRBJ2-3; the D gene is possibly TRBD1 (6 bases). V dropped 5 bases and J dropped 4 bases, with 7 bases sitting between them. The CDR3 covers 12 residues. The CDR3 sequence: CASSTGSDTQYF. In DNA, the CDR3 is TGTGCCAGCAGTACAGGGTCAGATACGCAGTATTTT.

The V call is TRBV12-3 or TRBV12-4, the J call TRBJ2-7; 12 bases fit TRBD2. The length of the CDR3 is 16 residues. Trimming removed 6 bases from V and 2 bases from J; junction bases left unmatched: 8. CDR3 sequence: CASRLKLAGGTYEQYF. The CDR3 nucleotides are TGTGCCAGCAGGTTGAAACTAGCGGGGGGCACCTACGAGCAGTACTTC.

This chain joins TRBV25-1 and TRBJ2-5; D remains ambiguous. The CDR3 has 16 residues. CDR1 is MGHDK, CDR2 SYGVNS, per germline. V shed 0 bases and J shed 5 bases, with 16 bases lying between them. CDR3 DNA sequence: TGTGCCAGCAGTGAATATAGTTGGATGGATGGTGAGACCCAGTACTTC. This sequence encodes CASSEYSWMDGETQYF.

The gene calls are TRBV28 and TRBJ2-7, with a tentative D call TRBD1 (5 bases). Germline V gives CDR1 MDHEN, CDR2 SYDVKM. V was clipped by 2 bases and J by 2 bases, with 7 bases between them. There are 13 residues in the CDR3. CDR3 DNA sequence: TGTGCCAGCAGTTTAGGCAGGGCCTACGAGCAGTACTTC. The encoded protein is CASSLGRAYEQYF.

V is TRBV5-1 and J is TRBJ2-3, with D perhaps matching TRBD1 (5 bases). CDR3 size: 12 residues. Germline V gene lookup returns CDR1 SGHRS and CDR2 YFSETQ. V lost 3 bases, J lost 6 bases, and 8 bases lay in between. Written as DNA, the CDR3 is TGCGCCAGCAGCTCAGGGATGGATACGCAGTATTTT. It specifies CASSSGMDTQYF.

This chain uses TRBV12-3 or TRBV12-4 with TRBJ2-2; 7 bases match TRBD1. The CDR3 loop spans 13 amino acids. V shed 5 bases, J shed 12 bases, and the junction held 9 bases outside the gene matches. This CDR3 reads CASSIFTGEKLFF. For the CDR3, the DNA is TGTGCCAGCAGTATTTTTACAGGGGAAAAGCTGTTTTTT.

The V gene is TRBV12-3 or TRBV12-4, the J gene TRBJ2-7, with 10 bases lining up with TRBD1. CDR3 size: 15 residues. The trim removed 5 bases at V and 3 bases at J, leaving 7 bases unmatched. Here the CDR3 reads CASSLYWDRGYEQYF. CDR3 nucleotide sequence: TGTGCCAGCAGTCTGTACTGGGACAGGGGCTACGAGCAGTACTTC.

This rearrangement joins TRBV6-5 to TRBJ1-4; D is unresolved. The germline CDR1 and CDR2 sequences are MNHEY and SVGAGI. The CDR3 is 15 amino acids. The germline V and J ends were trimmed by 2 bases and 2 bases, with 9 bases remaining between them. This chain's CDR3 is CASSYTTGTNEKLFF. DNA for the CDR3: TGTGCCAGCAGTTACACCACCGGGACTAATGAAAAACTGTTTTTT.

As DNA, the CDR3 is TGCAGTGCTAGAGCTCTAGCTAGCACAGATACGCAGTATTTT. Encoded protein: CSARALASTDTQYF. V usage is TRBV20-1 and J usage is TRBJ2-3; D perhaps matches TRBD2 (5 bases). Deletions cut 1 base from V and 0 bases from J, with 8 bases between. The CDR3 covers 14 residues. Germline V lookup: CDR1 DFQATT, CDR2 SNEGSKA (reference sequence).

The chain has TRBV20-1 and TRBJ1-3; D might be TRBD1 (6 bases). Germline CDR1 and CDR2: DFQATT and SNEGSKA (reference sequence). The germline V and J ends were trimmed by 2 bases and 0 bases, with 14 bases remaining between them. CDR3 length: 16 amino acids. CDR3 in DNA: TGCAGTGCTAGACCCCTTACAGGGAACTCTGGAAACACCATATATTTT. Amino acid sequence: CSARPLTGNSGNTIYF.

The genes are TRBV12-3 or TRBV12-4 and TRBJ1-1; D remains unclear. There are 12 residues in the CDR3. Between the trimmed V and J ends, which lost 6 bases and 8 bases, there was a span of 13 bases. The CDR3 spells CASSDGLGEAFF. The CDR3 DNA reads as TGTGCCAGCAGCGATGGCCTAGGGGAAGCTTTCTTT.

Only a few counts were recorded for this clonotype. The chain carries TRBV7-9 and TRBJ2-7, with TRBD2 identical over 8 bases. Germline V gene data show CDR1 as SEHNR and CDR2 as FQNEAQ (reference sequence). CDR3 length: 16 residues. V shed 2 bases and J 0 bases; nucleotides not matched to a gene: 6. CDR3 nucleotides: TGTGCCAGCAGCTTATCTAGCGGGCATAGCTCCTACGAGCAGTACTTC. It codes for CASSLSSGHSSYEQYF.

The rearrangement links TRBV19 to TRBJ1-1; no clear D gene. V lost 1 base and J lost 6, with 9 bases in between. Germline lookup yields CDR1 LNHDA and CDR2 SQIVND (reference sequence). This CDR3 region has 13 residues. CDR3 in DNA: TGTGCCAGTAGTATAGGCGGGCGTTCTGAAGCTTTCTTT. It specifies CASSIGGRSEAFF.

There are many counts of this clonotype. At one boundary the junction diverges from the germline segment, which might be a read error. The chain recombines TRBV5-1 with TRBJ1-5; D is undetermined. This CDR3 comprises 13 residues. Germline-derived CDR1 and CDR2 are SGHRS and YFSETQ. The CDR3 reads CASSLTGNQPQHF. CDR3 DNA: TGTGCCAGCAGCCTCACCGGCAATCAGCCCCAGCATTTT.

This clonotype was counted only a few times. This chain uses TRBV27 with TRBJ1-1; TRBD1 is a possible D gene (5 bases). This CDR3 contains 14 residues. Germline-derived CDR1 and CDR2 are MNHEY and SMNVEV (reference sequence). Trimming took off 4 bases at V and 5 bases at J, with 14 bases between the two ends. The CDR3, as DNA: TGTGCCAGCAGTTCCCCCAGGGTAGGTACTGAAGCTTTCTTT. Its protein is CASSSPRVGTEAFF.

The sample holds a few counts of this clonotype. This chain joins TRBV20-1 and TRBJ2-3, with TRBD2 matching over 9 bases. This CDR3 contains 13 residues. Trimming at V came to 7 bases and at J to 2 bases, leaving 4 bases not matched to a gene. Germline CDR1 reads DFQATT; CDR2 reads SNEGSKA (reference sequence). CDR3 protein: CSGGTSNTDTQYF. The CDR3 nucleotides are TGCAGTGGTGGGACTAGCAACACAGATACGCAGTATTTT.

This clonotype showed up just a few times. This CDR3 is CASQSGGPDGYTF. In nucleotides, the CDR3 is TGTGCCAGCCAAAGCGGGGGGCCCGATGGCTACACCTTC. The V gene is TRBV12-3 or TRBV12-4, the J gene TRBJ1-2, with D tentatively TRBD1 (6 bases). This CDR3 contains 13 residues. Trimming shortened V by 8 bases and J by 6 bases, and 16 bases separated the two germline ends.

This chain joins TRBV29-1 and TRBJ2-3; D gene unclear. The CDR3 consists of 13 residues. Germline V lookup: CDR1 SQVTM, CDR2 ANQGSEA. The germline V and J ends were trimmed by 4 bases and 1 base, with 9 bases remaining between them. Written as DNA, the CDR3 is TGCAGCGTTGTGGAATTCCGCACAGATACGCAGTATTTT. Translated, it gives CSVVEFRTDTQYF.